This T cell receptor (beta chain) was identified in a study of T cells in Graves' hyperthyroidism and ophthalmopathy. The CDR3 totals 16 residues. CDR1 is SGHTA, CDR2 FQGTGA, per germline. V was cut by 4 bases and J by 3 bases, with 18 bases left in between. The PBMCs studied were ones that came from 10 ml fresh peripheral blood. Note on this clonotype: Its antigen remains unknown. This may come from a read error, since a much larger clone is one base off.

Amplified TCR beta CDR3 regions came from RNA transcripts. Carried out on the TCR CDR3, a first-round RT-PCR used the HTBI primer set. One entry per CDR3 protein, called by TCRdb with MiXCR from the multiplex PCR reads. The sample lists about 840,000 distinct CDR3 sequences, over 35% occurring once. Study results and limitations: The model predicted ophthalmopathy a median approximately six months before onset.

This chain links TRBV7-3 with TRBJ2-5; either TRBD1 or TRBD2 may fit D (7 bases each). This TCR was sampled from a man aged 18 to 29 with Graves' hyperthyroidism. Sequenced material: blood. DNA for the CDR3: TGTGCCAGCAGCTGGGGGGAGGGGGCGAAGGAAGAGACCCAGTACTTC. This encodes CASSWGEGAKEETQYF.